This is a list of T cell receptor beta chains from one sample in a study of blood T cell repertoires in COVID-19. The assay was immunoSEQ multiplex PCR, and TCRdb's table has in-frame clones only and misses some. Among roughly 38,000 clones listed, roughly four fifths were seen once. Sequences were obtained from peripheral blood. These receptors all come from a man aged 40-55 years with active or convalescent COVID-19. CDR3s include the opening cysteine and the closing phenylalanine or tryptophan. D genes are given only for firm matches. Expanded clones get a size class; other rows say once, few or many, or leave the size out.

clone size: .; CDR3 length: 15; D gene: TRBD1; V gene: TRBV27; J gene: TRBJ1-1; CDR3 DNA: TGTGCCAGCAGTGCCCCGGACAGGTGGAACACTGAAGCTTTCTTT; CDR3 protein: CASSAPDRWNTEAFF
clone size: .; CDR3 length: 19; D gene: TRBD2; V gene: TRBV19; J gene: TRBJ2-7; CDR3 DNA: TGTGCCAGTAGCGACCCGGGACTAGCGGGAGAGAGAAGGTCCTACGAGCAGTACTTC; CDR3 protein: CASSDPGLAGERRSYEQYF
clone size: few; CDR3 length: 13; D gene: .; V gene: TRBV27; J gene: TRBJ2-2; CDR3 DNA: TGTGCCAGCAGCCCCGGAGTGGACGGGGAGCTGTTTTTT; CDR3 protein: CASSPGVDGELFF
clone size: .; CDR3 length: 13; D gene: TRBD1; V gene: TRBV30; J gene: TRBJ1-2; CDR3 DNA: TGTGCCTCCTGGACAGGGGGAAGGGGAGGCTACACCTTC; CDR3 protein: CASWTGGRGGYTF
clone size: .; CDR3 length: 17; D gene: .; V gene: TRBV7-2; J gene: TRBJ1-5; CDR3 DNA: TGTGCCAGCAGCTTAGACGGACAGCGTTATAGCAATCAGCCCCAGCATTTT; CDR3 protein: CASSLDGQRYSNQPQHF
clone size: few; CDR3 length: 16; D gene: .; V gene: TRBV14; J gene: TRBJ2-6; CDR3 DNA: TGTGCCAGCAGCCTCTTAGGGGGTAATGGGGCCAACGTCCTGACTTTC; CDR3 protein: CASSLLGGNGANVLTF
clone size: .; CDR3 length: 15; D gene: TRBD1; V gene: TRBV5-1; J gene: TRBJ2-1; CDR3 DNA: TGCGCCAGCAGCGCTACAGGGGACTCCTACAATGAGCAGTTCTTC; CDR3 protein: CASSATGDSYNEQFF
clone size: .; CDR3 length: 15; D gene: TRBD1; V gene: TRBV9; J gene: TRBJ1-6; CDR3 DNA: TGTGCCAGCAGCGTAGAAGAGGGGGCGCGTTCACCCCTCCACTTT; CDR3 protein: CASSVEEGARSPLHF
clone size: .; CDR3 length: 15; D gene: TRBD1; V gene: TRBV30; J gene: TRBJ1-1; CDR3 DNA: TGTGCCTGGAGTACGACAGGGGGAAAGTGGACTGAAGCTTTCTTT; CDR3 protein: CAWSTTGGKWTEAFF
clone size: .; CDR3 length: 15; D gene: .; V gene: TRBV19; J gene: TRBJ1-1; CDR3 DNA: TGTGCCAGTAGTATAGTCCGGGGAGGAGGCACTGAAGCTTTCTTT; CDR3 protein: CASSIVRGGGTEAFF
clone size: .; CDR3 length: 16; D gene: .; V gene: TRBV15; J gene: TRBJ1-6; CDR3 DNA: TGTGCCACCAGCAGAGAACCAACGGCTCAGGATTCACCCCTCCACTTT; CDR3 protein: CATSREPTAQDSPLHF
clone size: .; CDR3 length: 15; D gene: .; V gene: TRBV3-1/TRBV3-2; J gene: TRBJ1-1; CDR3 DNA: TGTGCCAGCAGCATCGGGGGTGGAGGGAACACTGAAGCTTTCTTT; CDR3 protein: CASSIGGGGNTEAFF
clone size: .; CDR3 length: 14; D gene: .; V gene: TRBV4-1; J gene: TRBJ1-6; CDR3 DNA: TGCGCCAGCAGCCAGGAAGGGAGATTATCACCCCTCCACTTT; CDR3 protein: CASSQEGRLSPLHF
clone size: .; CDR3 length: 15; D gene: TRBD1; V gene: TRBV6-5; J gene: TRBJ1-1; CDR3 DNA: TGTGCCAGCGTTACAGGGGGGCGCCTCTACACTGAAGCTTTCTTT; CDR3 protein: CASVTGGRLYTEAFF
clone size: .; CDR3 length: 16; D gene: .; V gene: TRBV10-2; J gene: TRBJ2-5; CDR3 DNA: TGCGCCAGCGGGGTGGGAGCCACGGCGATGGGGGAGACCCAGTACTTC; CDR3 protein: CASGVGATAMGETQYF
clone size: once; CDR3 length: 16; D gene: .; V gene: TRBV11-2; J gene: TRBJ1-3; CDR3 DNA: TGTGCCAGCAGCTACGGAATATCAGGCTCTGGAAACACCATATATTTT; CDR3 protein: CASSYGISGSGNTIYF
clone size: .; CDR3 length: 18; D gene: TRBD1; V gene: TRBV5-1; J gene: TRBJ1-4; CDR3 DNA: TGCGCCAGCAGCCGACGGACAGGGAACTATGCAACTAATGAAAAACTGTTTTTT; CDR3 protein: CASSRRTGNYATNEKLFF
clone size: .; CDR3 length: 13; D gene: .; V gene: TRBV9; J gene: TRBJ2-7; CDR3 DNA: TGTGCCAGCAGCGCTGTAGCCGTAGGCGAGCAGTACTTC; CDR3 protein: CASSAVAVGEQYF
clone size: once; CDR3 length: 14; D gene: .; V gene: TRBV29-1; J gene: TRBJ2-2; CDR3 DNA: TGCAGCGCCACGTGGGGCCCGGAGACCGGGGAGCTGTTTTTT; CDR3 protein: CSATWGPETGELFF
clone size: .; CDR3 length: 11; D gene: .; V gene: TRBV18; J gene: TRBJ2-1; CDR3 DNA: TGTGCCAGCTCAGAACAGAGCATGAAGTTCTTC; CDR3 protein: CASSEQSMKFF
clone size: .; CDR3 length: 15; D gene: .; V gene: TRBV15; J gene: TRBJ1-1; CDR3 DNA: TGTGCCACCAGCAGAGATCTGAGGTTTAGCACTGAAGCTTTCTTT; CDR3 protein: CATSRDLRFSTEAFF
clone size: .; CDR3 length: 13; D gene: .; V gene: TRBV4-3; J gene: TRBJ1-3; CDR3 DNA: TGCGCCAGCAGCCAAGATCGGGGAGACACCATATATTTT; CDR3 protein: CASSQDRGDTIYF
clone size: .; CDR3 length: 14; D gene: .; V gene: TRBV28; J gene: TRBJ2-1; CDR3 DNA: TGTGCCAGCAGTTTTCGCTCTACCTACAATGAGCAGTTCTTC; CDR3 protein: CASSFRSTYNEQFF
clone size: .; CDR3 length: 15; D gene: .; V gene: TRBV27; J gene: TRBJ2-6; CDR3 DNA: TGTGCCAGCAGTCCCCGCGGAGCTGGGGCCAACGTCCTGACTTTC; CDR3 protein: CASSPRGAGANVLTF
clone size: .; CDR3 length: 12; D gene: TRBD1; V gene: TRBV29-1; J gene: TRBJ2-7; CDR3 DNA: TGCAGTGGAAGGGACAGGGGTTACGAGCAGTACTTC; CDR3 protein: CSGRDRGYEQYF
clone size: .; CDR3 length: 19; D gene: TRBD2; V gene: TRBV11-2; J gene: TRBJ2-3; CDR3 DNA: TGTGCCAGCAGCTTATCTTCCGGGACTAGCGCCCTGAGCACAGATACGCAGTATTTT; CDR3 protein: CASSLSSGTSALSTDTQYF
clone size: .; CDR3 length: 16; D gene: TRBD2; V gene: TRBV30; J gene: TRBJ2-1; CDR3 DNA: TGTGCCTGGAGTGTACGCGCGGGAGTATCCTACAATGAGCAGTTCTTC; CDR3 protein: CAWSVRAGVSYNEQFF
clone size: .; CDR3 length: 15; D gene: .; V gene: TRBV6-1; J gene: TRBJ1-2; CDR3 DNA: TGTGCCAGCAGTGAAGCGCGGGGGGGTAACTATGGCTACACCTTC; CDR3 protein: CASSEARGGNYGYTF
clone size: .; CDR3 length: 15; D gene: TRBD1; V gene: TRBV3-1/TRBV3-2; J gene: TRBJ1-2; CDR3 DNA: TGTGCCAGCAGCCAAGTTGTAGACAGGGCTTATGGCTACACCTTC; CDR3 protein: CASSQVVDRAYGYTF
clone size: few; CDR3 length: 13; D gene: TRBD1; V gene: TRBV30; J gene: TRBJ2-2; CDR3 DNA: TGTGCTTTACAGGGGGCGGGCACCGGGGAGCTGTTTTTT; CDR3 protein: CALQGAGTGELFF
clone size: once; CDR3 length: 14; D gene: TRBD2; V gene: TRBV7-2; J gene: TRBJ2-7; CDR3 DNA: TGTGCCAGCAGCCCAACTAGCGGGCAATACGAGCAGTACTTC; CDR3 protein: CASSPTSGQYEQYF
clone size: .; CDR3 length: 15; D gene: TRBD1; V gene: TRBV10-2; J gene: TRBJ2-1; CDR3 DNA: TGCGCCAGCAGACGAAAAAAAAGACAGGGCCATGAGCAGTTCTTC; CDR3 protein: CASRRKKRQGHEQFF
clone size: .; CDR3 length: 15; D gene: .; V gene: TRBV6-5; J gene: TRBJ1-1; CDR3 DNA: TGTGCCAGCAGTTACTCGCTGGGAGGGGACACTGAAGCTTTCTTT; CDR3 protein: CASSYSLGGDTEAFF
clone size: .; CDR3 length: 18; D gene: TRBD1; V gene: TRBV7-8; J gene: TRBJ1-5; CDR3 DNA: TGTGCCAGCAGCCGGTGGGACAGGGACCTTTATAGCAATCAGCCCCAGCATTTT; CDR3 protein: CASSRWDRDLYSNQPQHF
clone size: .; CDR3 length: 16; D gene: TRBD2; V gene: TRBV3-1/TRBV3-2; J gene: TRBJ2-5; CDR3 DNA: TGTGCCAGCAGCCCCAGACTAGCGGGAGTGGGGGAGACCCAGTACTTC; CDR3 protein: CASSPRLAGVGETQYF
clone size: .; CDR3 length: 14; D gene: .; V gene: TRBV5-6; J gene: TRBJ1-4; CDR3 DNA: TGTGCCAGCAGCCCAGCGGGGAGAGTCGAAAAACTGTTTTTT; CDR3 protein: CASSPAGRVEKLFF
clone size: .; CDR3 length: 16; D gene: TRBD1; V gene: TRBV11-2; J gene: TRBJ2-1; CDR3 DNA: TGTGCCAGCAGCAAACTATATGGGACAGGGACCCATGAGCAGTTCTTC; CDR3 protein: CASSKLYGTGTHEQFF
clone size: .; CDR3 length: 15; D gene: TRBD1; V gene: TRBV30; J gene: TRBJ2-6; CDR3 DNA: TGTGCCTGGAGTGGGACAGGGGCTGGGGCCAACGTCCTGACTTTC; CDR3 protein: CAWSGTGAGANVLTF
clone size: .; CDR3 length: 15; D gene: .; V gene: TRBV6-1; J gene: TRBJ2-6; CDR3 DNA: TGTGCCAGCAGTGAAGTGACTTTTGGGGCCAACGTCCTGACTTTC; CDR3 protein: CASSEVTFGANVLTF
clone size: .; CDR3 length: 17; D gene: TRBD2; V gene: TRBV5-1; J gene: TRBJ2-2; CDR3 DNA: TGCGCCAGCAGCTCGGGACTAGCGGGAGTCTCTGCCGGGGAGCTGTTTTTT; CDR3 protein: CASSSGLAGVSAGELFF
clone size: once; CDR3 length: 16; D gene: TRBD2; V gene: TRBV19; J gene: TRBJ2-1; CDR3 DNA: TGTGCCAGTAGTTTCTACTCTAGCGGGGGGGGGAATGGGCAGTTCTTC; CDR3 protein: CASSFYSSGGGNGQFF
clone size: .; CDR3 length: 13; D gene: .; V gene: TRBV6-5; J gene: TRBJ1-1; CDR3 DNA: TGTGCCAGCAGGATTCAGGAGGACACTGAAGCTTTCTTT; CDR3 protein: CASRIQEDTEAFF
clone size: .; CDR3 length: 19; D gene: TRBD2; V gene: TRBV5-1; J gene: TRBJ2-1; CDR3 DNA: TGCGCCAGCAGCTTGAAGGTACTTGGGACTAGCGGGAGTAGGGATGAGCAGTTCTTC; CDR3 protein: CASSLKVLGTSGSRDEQFF
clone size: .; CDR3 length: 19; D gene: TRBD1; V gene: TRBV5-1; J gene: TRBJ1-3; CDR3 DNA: TGCGCCAGCAGCTCCGGGACAGGGGGTCCCACCGCGGCTGGAAACACCATATATTTT; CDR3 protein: CASSSGTGGPTAAGNTIYF
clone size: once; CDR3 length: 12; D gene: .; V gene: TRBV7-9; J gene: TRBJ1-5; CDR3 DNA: TGTGCCAGCAGCACCCCAGGGCAGCCCCAGCATTTT; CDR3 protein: CASSTPGQPQHF
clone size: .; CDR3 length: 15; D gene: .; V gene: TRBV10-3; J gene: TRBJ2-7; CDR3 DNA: TGTGCCATCAGTGAGGCCCCCCAGGGAGGCTACGAGCAGTACTTC; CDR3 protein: CAISEAPQGGYEQYF
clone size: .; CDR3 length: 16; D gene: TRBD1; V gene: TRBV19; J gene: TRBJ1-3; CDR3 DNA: TGTGCCAGTAGCCCTAGGACAGGGGTCTCTGGAAACACCATATATTTT; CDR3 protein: CASSPRTGVSGNTIYF
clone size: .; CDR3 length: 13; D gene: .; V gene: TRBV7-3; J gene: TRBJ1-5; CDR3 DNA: TGTGCCAGCAGCCTTACCACAGGACAGCCCCAGCATTTT; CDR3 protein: CASSLTTGQPQHF
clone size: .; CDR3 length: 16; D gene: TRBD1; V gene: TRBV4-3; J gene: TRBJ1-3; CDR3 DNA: TGCGCCAGCAGCCAAGTAACAGGGGGCTATGGAAACACCATATATTTT; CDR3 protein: CASSQVTGGYGNTIYF
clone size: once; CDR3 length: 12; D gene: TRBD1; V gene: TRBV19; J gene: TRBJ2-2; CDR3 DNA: TGTGCCAGTGGACAGGGCGGCGGGGAGCTGTTTTTT; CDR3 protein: CASGQGGGELFF
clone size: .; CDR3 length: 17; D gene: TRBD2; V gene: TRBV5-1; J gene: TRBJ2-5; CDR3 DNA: TGCGCCAGCAGCTCGGGAGGGACTAGTTGGGAAGAAGAGACCCAGTACTTC; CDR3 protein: CASSSGGTSWEEETQYF